This TCR beta chain was captured by sequencing in a study of Graves' ophthalmopathy and Graves' hyperthyroidism. RNA transcripts served as template for amplifying TCR beta CDR3 sequences. HTBI-primed RT-PCR formed the first round, and a multiplex PCR formed the second. TCRdb fed the multiplex PCR reads into MiXCR, producing one record per CDR3 protein. The sample shows approximately 540,000 distinct CDR3 sequences, roughly 40% of them seen only once. This clonotype was seen ten or more times. What it recognizes is unknown. Study observations and caveats: The model predicted ophthalmopathy progression with over 60% sensitivity and less than 80% specificity. Blood also held most thyroid clonotypes expanded above 0.001 frequency.

The CDR3 runs 13 residues. Germline V gene data show CDR1 as SGHRS and CDR2 as YFSETQ. The V gene end was trimmed by 4 bases and the J gene end by 8 bases; junction bases not matched to a gene: 5. Sequenced: peripheral blood or thyroid tissue (not recorded which). The sequence was obtained from an adult man with Graves' hyperthyroidism. The chain links TRBV5-1 to TRBJ1-4; 7 bases match TRBD1. The CDR3 region is CASSLGTEEKLFF. The DNA of the CDR3 is TGCGCCAGCAGCCTCGGGACAGAGGAAAAACTGTTTTTT.